This T cell receptor (beta chain) was obtained from a study of blood T cell repertoires in COVID-19. Study summary: Both acute and convalescent COVID-19 samples were obtained from the United States, Italy and Spain. The analysed material was cDNA or gDNA that came from T cells, B-cell-depleted T cells, or PBMCs.

Original processing methods: Amplification of reference gene primers was used by the study to estimate nucleated cell counts. Profiled with immunoSEQ multiplex PCR; TCRdb holds only in-frame clones, not every one. V and J calls and clone size are as listed in that table; D and trimming were resolved from the DNA. Of approximately 260,000 clones in the sample, approximately 87% were seen once. Trimming cost V 5 bases and J 2 bases, with 8 bases left between them. The CDR3 extends over 13 amino acids. Germline V lookup: CDR1 KGHSH, CDR2 LQKENI. Sample: peripheral blood. The chain has TRBV18 and TRBJ2-3, with no clear D. This receptor was taken from a man aged 55 to 70 who had recovered from COVID-19. CDR3 in amino acids: CASSVRNTDTQYF. The CDR3 nucleotides are TGTGCCAGCTCAGTCAGGAACACAGATACGCAGTATTTT. Together with reference TRBV18 and TRBJ2-3, the CDR3 gives the full variable domain: NAGVMQNPRHLVRRRGQEARLRCSPMKGHSHVYWYRQLPEEGLKFMVYLQKENIIDESGMPKERFSAEFPKEGPSILRIQQVVRGDSAAYFCASSVRNTDTQYFGPGTRLTVL.